This T cell receptor beta chain was found in a study of T cells in Graves' hyperthyroidism and ophthalmopathy. Amplification of TCR beta CDR3 regions was performed using RNA transcripts as template. HTBI primers drove first-round RT-PCR of the TCR CDR3. Each CDR3 protein gets one entry after TCRdb re-called the multiplex PCR reads with MiXCR. The sample carries hundreds of thousands of distinct CDR3 sequences, 15% to 19% recorded once. Stable disease denoted Graves' hyperthyroidism without ophthalmopathy progression within 18 months. An approximately 10 ml volume of fresh peripheral blood provided the PBMCs. CDR1 is SGHNT, CDR2 YYREEE, per germline (reference sequence). The CDR3 is 15 amino acids. Losses at the gene ends were 3 bases for V and 8 bases for J; bases not matched to a gene: 9. With respect to this clonotype: Its specificity is not known.

Findings and caveats of the study: Most thyroid clonotypes that were expanded above 0.001 also turned up in blood.

This TCR derives from a young woman with Graves' hyperthyroidism. The specimen sequenced was blood. This chain links TRBV5-4 with TRBJ1-4; 8 nucleotides match TRBD1. CDR3 DNA: TGTGCCAGCAGCTCAGAGCAGGGGGCAGACGAAAAACTGTTTTTT. Its protein is CASSSEQGADEKLFF.